This T cell receptor beta chain derives from a study of cytomegalovirus exposure and HLA in healthy donors. General study results and limits: Within the data, a cluster of highly shared sequence variants was likely a sequencing artifact.

As to this clone: Antigen unknown.

Trimming took 2 bases from V and 9 from J, leaving 17 bases between them. CDR1 and CDR2 from the germline V gene are SGHTA and FQGNSA. The CDR3 is 14 amino acids. The PCR ran on 60 Vbeta and 13 Jbeta primers. Authors' processing steps: About 11 million of roughly 81 million unique TCR beta chains were shared, per a later count. TCRdb keeps only in-frame clones here, not all; method: immunoSEQ multiplex PCR. V and J calls and clone size come straight from that table; D and trimming were deduced from the DNA. Here the sample spans some 140,000 clones, around 87% being singletons. V and J are TRBV7-2 and TRBJ2-7; the D gene is possibly TRBD2 (6 bases). The sequenced sample was PBMCs. The TCR comes from a young woman in good health and CMV-seronegative. The CDR3: CASSLLTPLGGQYF. DNA for the CDR3: TGTGCCAGCAGCTTATTGACCCCACTCGGGGGGCAGTACTTC.